This T cell receptor beta chain appears in the sequencing data of a study of control samples from healthy donors and cancer patients. Libraries were prepared by immunoSEQ multiplex PCR; TCRdb keeps only in-frame clonotypes and omits some of them. The repertoire holds 140,000 or so clones, with 89% as singletons. The CDR3 is 13 residues long. CDR1 is SQVTM, CDR2 ANQGSEA, per germline. The V end lost 6 bases, the J end lost 4 bases, and 15 bases lay between the germline ends. The sequence was obtained from a man aged 25 to 45 in good health. Sample: blood. The chain uses TRBV29-1 and TRBJ1-2; no clear D gene. The CDR3 loop is CSVKAPFGYGYTF. The CDR3 coding sequence is TGCAGCGTGAAGGCGCCTTTTGGCTATGGCTACACCTTC.